The next 27 T cell receptor beta chains were all read from a single sample in a study of blood T cell repertoires in COVID-19. Assay: immunoSEQ multiplex PCR; the TCRdb copy retains only in-frame clones and omits some. Here the sample spans roughly 200,000 clones, about 90% being singletons. The sample comprised PBMCs or T cells enriched from blood (not recorded which). These receptors were collected from a man in his thirties or forties who had recovered from COVID-19.

The V and J genes are TRBV10-1 and TRBJ1-6; no clear D gene. The V gene's germline CDR1 is WNHNN and CDR2 SYGVQD (reference sequence). The CDR3 spans 13 residues. V lost 3 bases, J lost 10 bases, and 10 bases lay in between. The chain's CDR3 is CASSDSGPSPLHF. DNA of the CDR3: TGCGCCAGCAGTGATAGTGGGCCGTCACCCCTCCACTTT.

The V call is TRBV20-1, the J call TRBJ2-7, with 12 positions matching TRBD2. The germline V gene has CDR1 DFQATT and CDR2 SNEGSKA (reference sequence). V gave up 3 bases and J gave up 3 bases; unmatched junction bases: 6. The CDR3 is made up of 15 amino acids. The CDR3 bases are TGCAGTGCTAGTACTCTAGCGGGGGGGATCTACGAGCAGTACTTC. This gives the protein CSASTLAGGIYEQYF.

This rearrangement joins TRBV5-1 to TRBJ1-2, with D possibly being TRBD1 (5 bases). Germline CDR1 SGHRS, CDR2 YFSETQ. Deletions cut 1 base from V and 4 bases from J, with 14 bases between. The CDR3 sequence is 15 residues long. CDR3 loop: CASSLSPGKGYGYTF. The DNA for the CDR3 is TGCGCCAGCAGCTTGTCCCCAGGGAAGGGCTATGGCTACACCTTC.

The CDR3 spells CASSLSRVGEQYF. The CDR3 DNA reads TGTGCCAGCAGCTTATCCAGGGTCGGAGAGCAGTACTTC. V usage is TRBV13 and J usage is TRBJ2-7; tentative D call: TRBD1 (5 bases). Per the germline V gene, CDR1 is PRHDT and CDR2 is FYEKMQ (reference sequence). CDR3 length: 13 amino acids. Trimming shortened V by 2 bases and J by 7 bases, and 12 bases separated the two germline ends.

CDR3 bases: TGTGCCATCAGTCTTGACGAAGGCGCAGGTGAGCAGTACTTC. Translating it yields CAISLDEGAGEQYF. The V and J genes are TRBV10-3 and TRBJ2-7; D is unclear. The V end was cut by 5 bases, the J end by 7 bases, with 18 bases between. The CDR3 runs to 14 residues. Germline V lookup: CDR1 ENHRY, CDR2 SYGVKD.

This rearrangement joins TRBV5-1 to TRBJ1-2, with 9 bases that match TRBD1. V dropped 4 bases and J dropped 8; count of bases not matched to a gene: 3. Germline V lookup: CDR1 SGHRS, CDR2 YFSETQ. This CDR3 spans 12 amino acids. CDR3 sequence: CASSRTGDGYTF. DNA of the CDR3: TGCGCCAGCAGCCGGACAGGGGACGGCTACACCTTC.

The chain has TRBV7-6 and TRBJ2-2; D call uncertain. The germline V gene encodes CDR1 SGHVS and CDR2 FNYEAQ. Trimming shortened V by 0 bases and J by 6 bases, and 8 bases separated the two germline ends. CDR3 length equals 14 residues. CDR3 in amino acids: CASSLALSSGELFF. CDR3 nucleotide sequence: TGTGCCAGCAGCTTAGCGTTGAGTTCCGGGGAGCTGTTTTTT.

The V and J genes are TRBV4-2 and TRBJ1-3; possible D gene TRBD1, 6 bases. This CDR3 comprises 17 residues. Between the trimmed V and J ends, which lost 8 bases and 0 bases, there was a span of 20 bases. Germline values: CDR1 LGHNA, CDR2 YNFKEQ. The CDR3 here is CASAKEAQGHSGNTIYF. The CDR3 DNA reads TGTGCCAGCGCTAAAGAGGCGCAGGGGCACTCTGGAAACACCATATATTTT.

The chain employs TRBV5-8 and TRBJ2-1, with 10 bases identical to TRBD2. Per the germline V gene, CDR1 is SGHTS and CDR2 is YDEGEE. CDR3 length: 16 residues. V lost 3 bases and J lost 3; bases outside the gene matches: 6. DNA for the CDR3: TGTGCCAGCAGCTGGGGCGGACTAGCGGACTACAATGAGCAGTTCTTC. Protein: CASSWGGLADYNEQFF.

The rearrangement links TRBV30 to TRBJ1-4, with a weak D call TRBD1 (5 bases). V was shortened by 6 bases and J by 3 bases, with 14 bases between the two germline ends. The CDR3 extends over 14 amino acids. Germline V lookup: CDR1 GTSNPN, CDR2 SVGIG (reference sequence). DNA of the CDR3: TGTGCCTGCACCAAGGGGTTAGCTAATGAAAAACTGTTTTTT. Amino acids: CACTKGLANEKLFF.

This clone has a handful of counts. The chain is built from TRBV6-2 or TRBV6-3 and TRBJ1-2, with TRBD1 as a possible D gene (6 bases). In germline, CDR1 is MNHEY, CDR2 SVGEGT. The CDR3 is 13 amino acids. The V end was cut by 2 bases, the J end by 8 bases, with 12 bases between. CDR3 sequence: CASSYTTGGGYTF. CDR3 bases: TGTGCCAGCAGTTACACGACAGGCGGCGGCTACACCTTC.

V and J are TRBV6-6 and TRBJ1-1; D uncertain. The CDR3 extends over 16 amino acids. Germline lookup yields CDR1 MNHNY and CDR2 SVGAGI (reference sequence). Trimming pared 2 bases from V and 4 bases from J, leaving 17 bases between. DNA for the CDR3: TGTGCCAGCAGTTACCCCCGAACCGGGTCTGGCACTGAAGCTTTCTTT. Amino acids: CASSYPRTGSGTEAFF.

This chain connects TRBV4-3 to TRBJ1-5; D unclear. The ends were cut back, 0 bases at V and 3 bases at J, with 12 bases in the middle. CDR1 is LGHNA and CDR2 is YSLEER in the germline V gene. The CDR3 sequence is 16 residues long. In nucleotides, the CDR3 is TGCGCCAGCAGCCAAGATTGGCCAGGCATCAATCAGCCCCAGCATTTT. This sequence encodes CASSQDWPGINQPQHF.

The chain is built from TRBV5-1 and TRBJ1-4; TRBD1 agrees at 7 bases. J lost 8 bases, V lost 4 bases, and 11 bases had no gene match. Germline V gene data show CDR1 as SGHRS and CDR2 as YFSETQ. The CDR3 runs 15 residues. The CDR3 bases are TGCGCCAGCAGCGGCTCGACAGGGTTGAAAGAAAAACTGTTTTTT. It encodes CASSGSTGLKEKLFF. Full variable domain (missing parts from reference TRBV5-1 and TRBJ1-4): KAGVTQTPRYLIKTRGQQVTLSCSPISGHRSVSWYQQTPGQGLQFLFEYFSETQRNKGNFPGRFSGRQFSNSRSEMNVSTLELGDSALYLCASSGSTGLKEKLFFGSGTQLSVL.

This chain links TRBV7-2 with TRBJ1-1; the D is unclear. Per germline, CDR1 SGHTA and CDR2 FQGNSA. The CDR3 is 18 residues long. V was trimmed by 3 bases and J by 0 bases, leaving 20 bases between them. CDR3 DNA sequence: TGTGCCAGCAGCTTCAGGTTGCCGGAACCCGACCTGAACACTGAAGCTTTCTTT. Its translation is CASSFRLPEPDLNTEAFF. Complete variable domain (other parts from reference TRBV7-2 and TRBJ1-1): GAGVSQSPSNKVTEKGKDVELRCDPISGHTALYWYRQSLGQGLEFLIYFQGNSAPDKSGLPSDRFSAERTGGSVSTLTIQRTQQEDSAVYLCASSFRLPEPDLNTEAFFGQGTRLTVV.

V is TRBV3-1 (or the pseudogene TRBV3-2) and J is TRBJ2-1; 9 bases fit TRBD2. The CDR3 extends over 16 amino acids. Germline CDR1 reads LGHDT; CDR2 reads YNNKEL (reference sequence). V dropped 0 bases and J dropped 8; count of bases not matched to a gene: 8. The CDR3 protein is CASSQDLSSGNDEQFF. In DNA, the CDR3 is TGTGCCAGCAGCCAAGATTTATCTAGCGGGAATGATGAGCAGTTCTTC.

CDR3 sequence: CASSQSRRGISTEAFF. The CDR3 DNA reads as TGCGCCAGCAGTCAATCGCGCAGGGGGATTTCCACTGAAGCTTTCTTT. This chain joins TRBV23-1 and TRBJ1-1, with 7 bases identical to TRBD1. TRBV23-1 is identified as an open reading frame with a role that is uncertain. J gave up 4 bases and V 0 bases, and 8 bases lay outside the gene matches. CDR3 size: 16 residues.

The chain carries TRBV12-2 and TRBJ1-6; the D segment call TRBD1 is taken from the table without a DNA check. TRBV12-2 is tagged as a pseudogene. The CDR3 has 18 residues. The CDR3 loop is CASRFEEKGGQGISPLHF. The CDR3 DNA sequence: TGTGCAAGTCGCTTTGAAGAAAAGGGAGGACAGGGAATTTCACCCCTCCACTTT.

V is TRBV29-1 and J is TRBJ1-1, with a tentative D call TRBD1 (6 bases). Germline V CDR1 and CDR2: SQVTM, ANQGSEA. This CDR3 has 10 residues. The germline V and J ends were trimmed by 4 bases and 8 bases, with 8 bases remaining between them. CDR3 nucleotide sequence: TGCAGCGTTGCCGGGACAGAAGCTTTCTTT. The encoded protein is CSVAGTEAFF.

The chain carries TRBV10-3 and TRBJ2-5; 8 bases agree with TRBD1. The CDR3 totals 13 residues. Germline loops: CDR1 ENHRY, CDR2 SYGVKD. V was pared by 5 bases and J by 5 bases, with 4 bases of the junction left unmatched. CDR3 nucleotides: TGTGCCATCAGTCCGGACAGGGTCGAGACCCAGTACTTC. Encoded protein: CAISPDRVETQYF.

This clone came up once. This chain connects TRBV30 to TRBJ1-1; 8 bases line up with TRBD1. The CDR3 contains 13 residues. With 2 bases clipped from V and 6 bases from J, the junction kept 5 bases outside the gene matches. Germline V gives CDR1 GTSNPN, CDR2 SVGIG (reference sequence). The CDR3 DNA follows: TGTGCCTGGAGTCTCACAGGGGGAGCTGAAGCTTTCTTT. This translates into CAWSLTGGAEAFF.

The rearrangement joins TRBV13 to TRBJ2-7, with 15 nucleotides matching TRBD2. V trimming: 1 base; J trimming: 2 bases; junction bases outside the gene matches: 9. The CDR3 runs to 19 residues. In germline, CDR1 is PRHDT, CDR2 FYEKMQ (reference sequence). CDR3 DNA: TGTGCCAGCAGCTTAGAAGGGACTAGCGGGGGGCCCCCTACCTACGAGCAGTACTTC. Encoded protein: CASSLEGTSGGPPTYEQYF.

The chain links TRBV27 to TRBJ1-5, with 9 bases aligning to TRBD1. V was pared by 7 bases and J by 6 bases, with 7 bases of the junction left unmatched. The CDR3 is made up of 14 amino acids. Germline V gene lookup returns CDR1 MNHEY and CDR2 SMNVEV (reference sequence). The CDR3 loop is CASNKQGAGQPQHF. CDR3 sequence (DNA): TGTGCCAGCAATAAACAGGGGGCGGGTCAGCCCCAGCATTTT.

The chain has TRBV7-2 and TRBJ2-7, with 7 bases that match TRBD1. J lost 6 bases, V lost 4 bases, and 6 bases had no gene match. Per germline, CDR1 SGHTA and CDR2 FQGNSA. The CDR3 has 13 residues. The CDR3 sequence is CASSSQGLAEQYF. For the CDR3, the DNA is TGTGCCAGCAGCTCACAGGGGCTAGCCGAGCAGTACTTC.

This chain links TRBV10-3 with TRBJ2-3; D perhaps matches TRBD2 (7 bases). The germline gives CDR1 ENHRY, CDR2 SYGVKD. The CDR3 runs 19 residues. Deletions cut 0 bases from V and 2 bases from J, with 21 bases between. The CDR3 DNA reads TGTGCCATCAGTGAGTCTATCGGGGAGGGGGGACTCAACACAGATACGCAGTATTTT. Protein product: CAISESIGEGGLNTDTQYF.

The chain carries TRBV4-1 and TRBJ2-7; 11 positions agree with TRBD2. V lost 2 bases, J lost 0 bases, and 15 bases stayed unmatched. The germline V gene has CDR1 MGHRA and CDR2 YSYEKL. CDR3 length: 20 amino acids. CDR3 DNA sequence: TGCGCCAGCAGCCAAAGCCCTTCACTAGCGGGGGCTGACAGCTCCTACGAGCAGTACTTC. It yields the protein CASSQSPSLAGADSSYEQYF.

This sequence joins TRBV15 and TRBJ2-7; 7 bases align to TRBD2. The CDR3 spans 16 residues. The J segment lost 0 bases and the V segment lost 5 bases, leaving 10 bases of the junction unmatched. CDR1 is LNHNV, CDR2 YYDKDF, per germline (reference sequence). In DNA, the CDR3 is TGTGCCACCAGCCCCAAACTAGCGCCAAGCTCCTACGAGCAGTACTTC. Its translation: CATSPKLAPSSYEQYF.